These 31 T cell receptor beta chains were sequenced from one sample in a study of T cells in Graves' hyperthyroidism and ophthalmopathy. RNA transcripts provided the source from which TCR beta CDR3 regions were amplified. An initial round of RT-PCR targeting the TCR CDR3 relied on the HTBI primer set. MiXCR, applied by TCRdb to the multiplex PCR reads, yields one record per CDR3 protein. In the table there are just over 550,000 distinct CDR3 sequences, around 46% of which are singletons. Sequences were obtained from peripheral blood or thyroid tissue (not recorded which). The origin of the receptors is a woman aged 18-35 years with Graves' hyperthyroidism.

A remark on this clonotype: It may be a read error: a sequence one base away is much more abundant. This CDR3 is CSARGNRGLGRPLHF. CDR3 sequence (DNA): TGCAGTGCTAGAGGCAATCGGGGGCTGGGTAGACCCCTCCACTTT. V gene TRBV20-1 combines with J gene TRBJ1-6; perhaps TRBD1 as D (6 bases). CDR1 is DFQATT and CDR2 is SNEGSKA in the germline V gene (reference sequence). V lost 1 base and J lost 12, with 19 bases in between. The CDR3 is made up of 15 amino acids.

This clonotype was observed many times. This chain connects TRBV2 to TRBJ2-5; no clear D. CDR1 is SNHLY and CDR2 is FYNNEI in the germline V gene. The CDR3 length is 14 residues. The ends were cut back, 5 bases at V and 2 bases at J, with 12 bases in the middle. CDR3 residues: CASSNLGLQETQYF. The CDR3 DNA is TGTGCCAGCAGTAATCTCGGGCTTCAAGAGACCCAGTACTTC.

The chain joins TRBV7-9 to TRBJ1-1; D is unresolved. Germline V gene lookup returns CDR1 SEHNR and CDR2 FQNEAQ (reference sequence). Trimming removed 5 bases at V and 5 bases at J, with 15 bases between. The CDR3 consists of 14 residues. The CDR3 spells CASSPAPTLTEAFF. CDR3 in DNA: TGTGCCAGCAGCCCCGCCCCAACTTTGACTGAAGCTTTCTTT. The whole variable domain, remainder taken from reference TRBV7-9 and TRBJ1-1, is DTGVSQNPRHKITKRGQNVTFRCDPISEHNRLYWYRQTLGQGPEFLTYFQNEAQLEKSRLLSDRFSAERPKGSFSTLEIQRTEQGDSAMYLCASSPAPTLTEAFFGQGTRLTVV.

Notes on this clonotype: This could be a read error, since a much larger clone is one nucleotide away. The CDR3 does not close with the conserved phenylalanine or tryptophan, likely indicating a read error. The chain joins TRBV7-2 to TRBJ1-1; no clear D. The CDR3 length is 12 residues. Trimming took off 5 bases at V and 5 bases at J, with 9 bases between the two ends. The germline V gene encodes CDR1 SGHTA and CDR2 FQGNSA. The CDR3 DNA is TGTGCCAGCAGCAAAGGGAGTACTGAAGCTTTCCTT. This gives the protein CASSKGSTEAFL.

The sample holds a few counts of this clonotype. V usage is TRBV7-3 and J usage is TRBJ1-1; D is undetermined. This CDR3 has 14 residues. V was trimmed by 1 base and J by 1 base, leaving 7 bases between them. The V gene's germline CDR1 is SGHTA and CDR2 FQGTGA. This CDR3 is CASSLSPANTEAFF. The CDR3 nucleotides read TGTGCCAGCAGCTTAAGTCCCGCGAACACTGAAGCTTTCTTT.

The table lists this clonotype with a few counts. The V and J genes are TRBV6-6 and TRBJ1-1; D gene ambiguous. CDR1 is MNHNY and CDR2 is SVGAGI in the germline V gene (reference sequence). Between the trimmed V and J ends, which lost 8 bases and 0 bases, there was a span of 10 bases. This CDR3 has 13 amino acids. CDR3 amino acids: CASEIDLNTEAFF. DNA for the CDR3: TGTGCCAGCGAGATAGACTTGAACACTGAAGCTTTCTTT.

A word on this clonotype: The junction does not match germline at one end; this may be a read error. The chain employs TRBV5-1 and TRBJ1-6; weak D call: TRBD1 (6 bases). Germline values: CDR1 SGHRS, CDR2 YFSETQ. The CDR3 loop spans 13 amino acids. As DNA, the CDR3 is TGTGCCATCAGCTCGGACAGCCGTTCACCCCTCCACTTT. Protein sequence: CAISSDSRSPLHF.

V and J are TRBV7-9 and TRBJ1-4; tentative D call: TRBD1 (6 bases). V was cut by 4 bases and J by 4 bases, with 16 bases left in between. The CDR3 is 16 residues long. Germline CDR1 reads SEHNR; CDR2 reads FQNEAQ (reference sequence). CDR3 sequence reads: CASSYFTGPLNEKLFF. The CDR3 DNA follows: TGTGCCAGCAGCTATTTTACAGGGCCCCTTAATGAAAAACTGTTTTTT.

With regard to this clonotype: Compared with germline, one end of the junction differs, possibly owing to a read error. The gene calls are TRBV7-9 and TRBJ2-7; 7 bases match TRBD2. The V gene's germline CDR1 is SEHNR and CDR2 FQNEAQ (reference sequence). The CDR3 has 15 amino acids. CDR3 loop: CASSSPRDYPTAVNF. The CDR3 bases are TGTGCCAGCAGCTCGCCTCGGGACTATCCTACCGCAGTGAACTTC.

The genes are TRBV29-1 and TRBJ1-2, with a weak D call TRBD1 (6 bases). Germline lookup yields CDR1 SQVTM and CDR2 ANQGSEA. This CDR3 spans 12 amino acids. The V gene lost 3 bases and the J gene lost 4 bases, with 9 bases spanning the gap. CDR3 loop: CSVDGGLYGYTF. The CDR3 nucleotides read TGCAGCGTTGATGGGGGCCTCTATGGCTACACCTTC.

Details on this clonotype: A much larger clone lies one base from this, so it may be a read error. The chain joins TRBV7-8 to TRBJ2-5; D is perhaps TRBD1 or TRBD2 (5 bases each). Germline V gives CDR1 SGHVS, CDR2 FQNEAQ. The CDR3 is made up of 15 amino acids. The CDR3 spells CASGFLVGTQETQYF. CDR3 DNA: TGTGCCAGCGGCTTCCTGGTTGGGACCCAAGAGACCCAGTACTTC.

J is TRBJ1-5 and V is TRBV2; no clear D. Germline V gene sequence: CDR1 SNHLY, CDR2 FYNNEI. Trimming removed 7 bases at V and 4 bases at J, with 14 bases between. The length of the CDR3 is 14 residues. The CDR3 DNA follows: TGTGCCAGCACTGACGTCGGAGGGAATCAGCCCCAGCATTTT. Translation gives CASTDVGGNQPQHF.

This chain connects TRBV2 to TRBJ1-5, with D unresolved. The ends were cut back, 6 bases at V and 7 bases at J, with 13 bases in the middle. The length of the CDR3 is 13 residues. Germline values: CDR1 SNHLY, CDR2 FYNNEI. DNA for the CDR3: TGTGCCAGCAGCGGGTTCCGGGAGCAGCCCCAGCATTTT. Protein sequence: CASSGFREQPQHF. The full variable domain, completed using reference TRBV2 and TRBJ1-5, is EPEVTQTPSHQVTQMGQEVILRCVPISNHLYFYWYRQILGQKVEFLVSFYNNEISEKSEIFDDQFSVERPDGSNFTLKIRSTKLEDSAMYFCASSGFREQPQHFGDGTRLSIL.

The chain uses TRBV7-8 and TRBJ1-1; 7 bases are a match to TRBD1. V lost 3 bases, J lost 4 bases, and 8 bases stayed unmatched. The CDR3 is 15 amino acids. Germline CDR1 is SGHVS and CDR2 is FQNEAQ. CDR3 in DNA: TGTGCCAGCAGCTTTACACGTAGGGGGCTCACTGAAGCTTTCTTT. Protein: CASSFTRRGLTEAFF.

CDR3 coding DNA: TGCGCCAGCAGCCAAGATCAGGACAGGAGAGGCTACACCTTC. Amino acids: CASSQDQDRRGYTF. The rearrangement links TRBV4-1 to TRBJ1-2; TRBD1 matches at 7 bases. V lost 0 bases and J lost 8; bases outside the gene matches: 6. From germline, CDR1 is MGHRA and CDR2 YSYEKL. This CDR3 contains 14 residues.

The chain is built from TRBV7-2 and TRBJ1-1; TRBD1 might be the D (5 bases). The germline V gene has CDR1 SGHTA and CDR2 FQGNSA. V was shortened by 7 bases and J by 6 bases, with 12 bases between the two germline ends. This CDR3 contains 12 residues. For the CDR3, the DNA is TGTGCCAGCACCTTTAGGGGATCTGAAGCTTTCTTT. Translating it yields CASTFRGSEAFF.

The chain recombines TRBV5-1 with TRBJ1-2, with D hard to call. Per the germline V gene, CDR1 is SGHRS and CDR2 is YFSETQ. V was pared by 5 bases and J by 6 bases, with 17 bases between. CDR3 length: 14 amino acids. The CDR3 DNA follows: TGCGCCAGCAGAGTTGCCTCGGGGAACCATGGCTACACCTTC. It yields the protein CASRVASGNHGYTF.

This clonotype occurred many times. The rearrangement uses TRBV2 and TRBJ1-1; no definite D call. V shed 6 bases and J shed 3 bases, with 8 bases lying between them. Per the germline V gene, CDR1 is SNHLY and CDR2 is FYNNEI. The CDR3 runs 12 residues. The CDR3 sequence is CASRVFYTEAFF. DNA of the CDR3: TGTGCCAGCAGGGTTTTCTACACTGAAGCTTTCTTT.

The rearrangement joins TRBV15 to TRBJ1-6, with D unresolved. Trimming pared 1 base from V and 7 bases from J, leaving 8 bases between. Germline V gene lookup returns CDR1 LNHNV and CDR2 YYDKDF (reference sequence). The CDR3 is 14 residues long. DNA for the CDR3: TGTGCCACCAGCAGAGTATTGGCCAATTCACCCCTCCACTTT. Translating it yields CATSRVLANSPLHF. The full variable domain, in which reference TRBV15 and TRBJ1-6 provide the parts outside the CDR3, is DAMVIQNPRYQVTQFGKPVTLSCSQTLNHNVMYWYQQKSSQAPKLLFHYYDKDFNNEADTPDNFQSRRPNTSFCFLDIRSPGLGDTAMYLCATSRVLANSPLHFGNGTRLTVT.

This clonotype was counted ten times or more. The genes are TRBV5-1 and TRBJ1-2; D is possibly TRBD1 (5 bases). Per germline, CDR1 SGHRS and CDR2 YFSETQ. Trimming removed 4 bases from V and 8 bases from J, with 18 bases in between. This CDR3 region has 14 residues. The CDR3, as DNA: TGCGCCAGCAGCCCACCCGGGACGAGGGGAGGCTACACCTTC. Protein product: CASSPPGTRGGYTF.

A few counts support this clonotype. The V and J genes are TRBV9 and TRBJ1-5; 8 bases are a match to TRBD1. Per germline, CDR1 SGDLS and CDR2 YYNGEE. The CDR3 extends over 13 amino acids. V lost 9 bases, J lost 6 bases, and 8 bases stayed unmatched. The CDR3 is CANGQGARQPQHF. The CDR3 bases are TGTGCCAACGGCCAGGGGGCTCGTCAGCCCCAGCATTTT. Drawing the rest from reference TRBV9 and TRBJ1-5, the complete variable domain is DSGVTQTPKHLITATGQRVTLRCSPRSGDLSVYWYQQSLDQGLQFLIQYYNGEERAKGNILERFSAQQFPDLHSELNLSSLELGDSALYFCANGQGARQPQHFGDGTRLSIL.

This clonotype occurred many times. The chain combines TRBV7-9 with TRBJ2-5; 8 nucleotides align to TRBD2. V dropped 6 bases and J dropped 0; count of bases not matched to a gene: 3. This CDR3 is built from 14 residues. Germline V gene lookup returns CDR1 SEHNR and CDR2 FQNEAQ (reference sequence). CDR3 sequence reads: CASSELADQETQYF. In DNA form, the CDR3 reads TGTGCCAGCAGTGAACTAGCGGACCAAGAGACCCAGTACTTC.

J is TRBJ2-7 and V is TRBV5-1, with D uncertain. Trimming stripped 4 bases from V and 2 bases from J, with 16 bases between. Germline CDR1 is SGHRS and CDR2 is YFSETQ. The CDR3 loop spans 15 amino acids. The CDR3 DNA sequence: TGCGCCAGCAGCATCTTGGGCGGCAGCGCCTACGAGCAGTACTTC. Translated: CASSILGGSAYEQYF.

Ten or more counts support this clonotype. The chain has TRBV7-9 and TRBJ2-5; D gene unclear. Trimming cost V 5 bases and J 4 bases, with 14 bases left between them. Germline assignment: CDR1 SEHNR and CDR2 FQNEAQ (reference sequence). CDR3 length: 14 residues. CDR3 protein: CASSPPVVGETQYF. In DNA, the CDR3 is TGTGCCAGCAGCCCCCCGGTGGTGGGAGAGACCCAGTACTTC.

The chain is built from TRBV13 and TRBJ1-1; D gene unclear. This CDR3 comprises 15 residues. Germline lookup yields CDR1 PRHDT and CDR2 FYEKMQ (reference sequence). Deletions cut 1 base from V and 0 bases from J, with 9 bases between. CDR3 sequence reads: CASSLDRQMNTEAFF. CDR3 bases: TGTGCCAGCAGCTTAGATCGGCAAATGAACACTGAAGCTTTCTTT.

The chain has TRBV7-2 and TRBJ2-7, with 9 bases matching TRBD2. Germline loops: CDR1 SGHTA, CDR2 FQGNSA. The CDR3 extends over 15 amino acids. The junction had 7 bases not matched to a gene; V was cut back by 2 bases and J by 5 bases. The CDR3 loop reads CASSLRREGPDEQYF. CDR3 bases: TGTGCCAGCAGCTTACGGCGGGAGGGCCCTGACGAGCAGTACTTC.

This clonotype was recorded many times. The J gene is TRBJ1-2, the V gene TRBV29-1; D is unclear. The CDR3 length is 11 residues. V dropped 4 bases and J dropped 6 bases, with 9 bases sitting between them. Germline V gene data show CDR1 as SQVTM and CDR2 as ANQGSEA. CDR3 region: CSVVSYDGYTF. The CDR3 region has the DNA TGCAGCGTTGTGTCGTACGATGGCTACACCTTC.

A few counts support this clonotype. Compared with germline, one end of the junction differs, possibly owing to a read error. The V and J genes are TRBV7-8 and TRBJ2-5; no firm D call. Germline V gives CDR1 SGHVS, CDR2 FQNEAQ. The CDR3 is made up of 13 amino acids. The CDR3 region has the DNA TGCGCCAGCAGCCAAGAGGCCCCGGGGACCCAGTACTTC. Translating it yields CASSQEAPGTQYF.

This sequence joins TRBV2 and TRBJ1-1; TRBD1 is a possible D gene (6 bases). Germline values: CDR1 SNHLY, CDR2 FYNNEI. V shed 5 bases and J shed 9 bases, with 16 bases lying between them. The CDR3 is made up of 13 amino acids. The CDR3 region has the DNA TGTGCCAGCAGTCCCCGCCCCGACAGGAAAGCTTTCTTT. It translates to CASSPRPDRKAFF.

The chain recombines TRBV20-1 with TRBJ1-3; D is perhaps TRBD1 (5 bases). The V end was cut by 0 bases, the J end by 0 bases, with 9 bases between. The CDR3 consists of 15 residues. CDR1 and CDR2 (germline): DFQATT, SNEGSKA (reference sequence). The DNA for the CDR3 is TGCAGTGCTAGAGAAGGGGCAGGCTCTGGAAACACCATATATTTT. Its protein product is CSAREGAGSGNTIYF.

The table lists this clonotype with many counts. This chain connects TRBV14 to TRBJ1-3, with unresolved D. V was shortened by 2 bases and J by 0 bases, with 5 bases between the two germline ends. The CDR3 spans 14 residues. Germline-derived CDR1 and CDR2 are SGHDN and FVKESK. Here the CDR3 reads CASSQYNSGNTIYF. Here the CDR3 DNA reads TGTGCCAGCAGCCAATACAACTCTGGAAACACCATATATTTT.